A selection of T cell receptor beta chains follows, all from one sample in a study of T cell responses to AZD1222 COVID-19 vaccine. Assay used: immunoSEQ multiplex PCR; TCRdb lists only in-frame clones, some missing. The sample holds some 99,000 clones, 80% to 90% seen once. Sequences were derived from peripheral blood, sampled 28 days after the second AZD1222 dose. The receptors shown here come from an adult who received the AZD1222 COVID-19 vaccine. Both conserved end residues are trimmed from each CDR3. Fields, in order: V gene, J gene, CDR3 protein.

>TRBV7-9|TRBJ1-5
ASSSGNQPQH
>TRBV3-1/TRBV3-2|TRBJ1-1
ATKTGIGDTEAF
>TRBV7-8|TRBJ1-3
ASSTRATGGGGNTIY
>TRBV4-1|TRBJ2-5
ASSPREGSTQETQY
>TRBV13|TRBJ1-1
ASSLGRKAEAF
>TRBV4-2|TRBJ2-3
ASSHGLAGGQSTDTQY
>TRBV5-1|TRBJ2-1
ASSFPAVGRNEQF
>TRBV2|TRBJ2-1
ASSERMGLGRDEQF
>TRBV6-5|TRBJ2-7
ASSPRGSPLYEQY
>TRBV6-5|TRBJ1-1
ASRVRDEAF
>TRBV20-1|TRBJ1-4
SASRGDGEKLF
>TRBV14|TRBJ1-6
ASSHNSPLH
>TRBV2|TRBJ1-2
ASINGGGGYGYT
>TRBV7-9|TRBJ1-2
ASSFGQTNYGYT
>TRBV3-1/TRBV3-2|TRBJ1-3
ASSQVGGQGTGTGNTIY
>TRBV19|TRBJ1-5
ASIGTGSNQPQH
>TRBV19|TRBJ1-1
ASSDRPNTEAF
>TRBV1|TRBJ2-3
TSSPSGRDTDTQY
>TRBV7-8|TRBJ2-3
ASNLRPLAGVRRGTDTQY
>TRBV7-9|TRBJ1-1
ASSLGDRGPEGAF
>TRBV29-1|TRBJ1-3
SAIRSGNTIY
>TRBV30|TRBJ1-2
ASSPGQGNWYGYT
>TRBV9|TRBJ2-1
ASSDSGFNEQF
>TRBV12-5|TRBJ2-1
ASGLVGGASFNEQF
>TRBV7-9|TRBJ2-5
ASSFRTGTPRGGTQY
>TRBV7-8|TRBJ2-7
ASSKRGEPELVYEQY
>TRBV4-1|TRBJ2-1
ASSQTQGGHNEQF
>TRBV7-2|TRBJ2-7
ASSPALASGGAYEQY
>TRBV7-9|TRBJ1-2
ASSFRADGYT
>TRBV6-5|TRBJ1-4
ASSPGSPANEKLF
>TRBV5-4|TRBJ2-2
ASSPGTGDTGELF
>TRBV3-1/TRBV3-2|TRBJ2-7
ASSPYSTTSYEQY
>TRBV4-3|TRBJ2-2
ASSQATWNTGELF
>TRBV12-3/TRBV12-4|TRBJ1-5
ASSADRRPQH
>TRBV11-2|TRBJ1-2
ASTNRTGSYT
>TRBV5-6|TRBJ2-7
ASSSRGQGSYEQY
>TRBV9|TRBJ1-3
ASSVGQLHTIY
>TRBV30|TRBJ2-3
AWSVNTDTQY